The subject of this entry is one T cell receptor beta chain. Together with a sample-barcoded 5' primer, a J-beta primer mix was included in a second PCR lasting roughly 6 to 12 cycles. One entry per CDR3 protein results from TCRdb running MiXCR on the 5' RACE reads. The profile shows 1.2 million to 1.5 million distinct CDR3 sequences, 42% of them singletons. Trimming stripped 0 bases from V and 7 bases from J, with 16 bases between. Germline V gene sequence: CDR1 SGDLS, CDR2 YYNGEE. The CDR3 spans 15 residues. The sample belongs to a study of blood T cells in healthy people across ages. The sample comprised blood. This TCR was recovered from a woman younger than 30 in good health. This chain connects TRBV9 to TRBJ1-2; D is unclear. In nucleotides, the CDR3 is TGTGCCAGCAGCGTAGGCTCGTATCAGGACCGTGGCTACACCTTC. Amino acids: CASSVGSYQDRGYTF.